This T cell receptor beta chain was retrieved from a study of T cell changes during pregnancy in multiple sclerosis. Profiling relied on immunoSEQ multiplex PCR, and the TCRdb table lists in-frame clones only, not all of them. The sample has about 66,000 clones, approximately 90% seen once; the top ten hold 1.5%. The clonotype originates from a female donor with multiple sclerosis, enrolled in a pregnancy study. The source material was peripheral blood, sampled in the third trimester of pregnancy.

CDR3 amino acids: CASSIPDTSKGNTEAFF. The CDR3 DNA reads as TGTGCCAGCAGCATACCGGACACCTCGAAGGGGAACACTGAAGCTTTCTTT. The chain has TRBV21-1 and TRBJ1-1; TRBD1 is the table's D call, not checked against the DNA. TRBV21-1 is classified as a pseudogene. There are 17 residues in the CDR3.